This T cell receptor (beta chain) was retrieved from a study of blood T cells in healthy people across ages. The CDR3 consists of 16 residues. Germline CDR1 SGHAT, CDR2 FQNNGV. The use of a sample-barcoded 5' primer and a J-beta primer mix characterized a second PCR of 7 to 11 cycles. TCRdb analysed the 5' RACE reads with MiXCR anew, one entry per CDR3 protein. Of about 1.5 million distinct CDR3 sequences listed, about 45% were seen once; the top ten hold more than 4%. The rearrangement uses TRBV11-2 and TRBJ2-7; 9 positions match TRBD1. The closer fit of TRBJ2-4 to the DNA end suggests the J call may be wrong. The specimen sequenced was blood. This clonotype originated in a woman aged 18 to 35 in good health. For the CDR3, the DNA is TGTGCCAGCAGCTCCCCCCCGACAGGGGGCAAAAACATTCAGTACTTC. It is translated as CASSSPPTGGKNIQYF.